A selection of T cell receptor beta chains follows, all from one sample in a study of control samples from healthy donors and cancer patients. TCRdb's copy holds only in-frame clones and misses some; the assay was immunoSEQ multiplex PCR. This table holds around 130,000 clones, 80% to 95% found once. Sequencing used blood. The receptors were sampled from a young man in good health. CDR3s include the opening cysteine and the closing phenylalanine or tryptophan. D genes are given only for firm matches. Clone size appears in some rows only: once, few, many, or a class for an expanded clone.

d_gene: NA
abundance: NA
v_gene: TRBV7-9
j_gene: TRBJ2-3
CDR3aa: CASNAPNSGGGVTDTQYF
CDR3nt: TGTGCCAGCAACGCACCCAATTCTGGAGGTGGAGTCACAGATACGCAGTATTTT

d_gene: NA
abundance: NA
v_gene: TRBV18
j_gene: TRBJ1-1
CDR3aa: CASSPPTAGSTEAFF
CDR3nt: TGTGCCAGCTCACCCCCGACTGCCGGGAGCACTGAAGCTTTCTTT

d_gene: NA
abundance: few
v_gene: TRBV5-1
j_gene: TRBJ2-5
CDR3aa: CASSEGRNQETQYF
CDR3nt: TGCGCCAGCAGCGAGGGACGGAATCAAGAGACCCAGTACTTC

d_gene: TRBD1
abundance: NA
v_gene: TRBV5-5
j_gene: TRBJ1-5
CDR3aa: CASSSSQGPYNQPQHF
CDR3nt: TGTGCCAGCAGCTCCTCACAGGGGCCTTACAATCAGCCCCAGCATTTT

d_gene: NA
abundance: NA
v_gene: TRBV18
j_gene: TRBJ1-5
CDR3aa: CASSPPTQNQPQHF
CDR3nt: TGTGCCAGCTCACCACCGACACAGAATCAGCCCCAGCATTTT

d_gene: NA
abundance: NA
v_gene: TRBV14
j_gene: TRBJ2-1
CDR3aa: CASSRGIGVQFF
CDR3nt: TGTGCCAGCAGCCGTGGGATCGGCGTGCAGTTCTTC

d_gene: TRBD1
abundance: NA
v_gene: TRBV11-2
j_gene: TRBJ1-5
CDR3aa: CASSLLAGGMGNQPQHF
CDR3nt: TGTGCCAGCAGCTTACTGGCAGGGGGCATGGGCAATCAGCCCCAGCATTTT

d_gene: NA
abundance: NA
v_gene: TRBV7-9
j_gene: TRBJ2-2
CDR3aa: CASSLMGEGASGELFF
CDR3nt: TGTGCCAGCAGCTTAATGGGAGAGGGTGCGTCCGGGGAGCTGTTTTTT

d_gene: NA
abundance: NA
v_gene: TRBV28
j_gene: TRBJ1-1
CDR3aa: CASSLGSGLLVGAFF
CDR3nt: TGTGCCAGCAGTTTAGGTTCAGGGCTCCTGGTAGGAGCTTTCTTT

d_gene: NA
abundance: NA
v_gene: TRBV28
j_gene: TRBJ1-5
CDR3aa: CASSLRTYSNQPQHF
CDR3nt: TGTGCCAGCAGTTTACGCACCTATAGCAATCAGCCCCAGCATTTT

d_gene: NA
abundance: NA
v_gene: TRBV6-5
j_gene: TRBJ2-3
CDR3aa: CASSSPRAADTQYF
CDR3nt: TGTGCCAGCAGTTCCCCGAGAGCCGCGGATACGCAGTATTTT

d_gene: NA
abundance: NA
v_gene: TRBV29-1
j_gene: TRBJ2-3
CDR3aa: CSVVVFADTQYF
CDR3nt: TGCAGCGTTGTTGTGTTTGCAGATACGCAGTATTTT

d_gene: TRBD2
abundance: NA
v_gene: TRBV14
j_gene: TRBJ2-3
CDR3aa: CASSQVGGGTDTQYF
CDR3nt: TGTGCCAGCAGCCAAGTTGGGGGGGGCACAGATACGCAGTATTTT

d_gene: NA
abundance: NA
v_gene: TRBV2
j_gene: TRBJ1-1
CDR3aa: CASSESVNTEAFF
CDR3nt: TGTGCCAGCAGTGAATCGGTTAACACTGAAGCTTTCTTT

d_gene: TRBD1
abundance: NA
v_gene: TRBV5-4
j_gene: TRBJ1-2
CDR3aa: CASSSGQVLRSTNYGYTF
CDR3nt: TGTGCCAGCAGCTCGGGACAGGTTCTCCGATCCACTAACTATGGCTACACCTTC

d_gene: NA
abundance: NA
v_gene: TRBV5-1
j_gene: TRBJ1-1
CDR3aa: CASSLVVTGSTEAFF
CDR3nt: TGCGCCAGCAGCTTGGTTGTGACAGGTAGCACTGAAGCTTTCTTT

d_gene: NA
abundance: NA
v_gene: TRBV23-1
j_gene: TRBJ1-5
CDR3aa: CASGQPGINQPQHF
CDR3nt: TGCGCCAGCGGACAACCAGGGATTAATCAGCCCCAGCATTTT

d_gene: TRBD1
abundance: NA
v_gene: TRBV19
j_gene: TRBJ1-4
CDR3aa: CASSIRTGPNEKLFF
CDR3nt: TGTGCCAGTAGTATACGGACAGGACCTAATGAAAAACTGTTTTTT

d_gene: TRBD1
abundance: NA
v_gene: TRBV28
j_gene: TRBJ1-2
CDR3aa: CASSKAGGWYGYTF
CDR3nt: TGTGCCAGCAGCAAAGCAGGGGGTTGGTATGGCTACACCTTC

d_gene: NA
abundance: NA
v_gene: TRBV3-1/TRBV3-2
j_gene: TRBJ2-7
CDR3aa: CASSQGPGGYEQYF
CDR3nt: TGTGCCAGCAGCCAAGGGCCGGGTGGCTACGAGCAGTACTTC

d_gene: TRBD1
abundance: NA
v_gene: TRBV24-1
j_gene: TRBJ2-1
CDR3aa: CATSGPGQGTYNEQFF
CDR3nt: TGTGCCACCAGTGGGCCGGGACAGGGGACCTACAATGAGCAGTTCTTC

d_gene: NA
abundance: NA
v_gene: TRBV2
j_gene: TRBJ2-7
CDR3aa: CASLGTELSSYEQYF
CDR3nt: TGTGCCAGCCTAGGGACCGAGTTGAGCTCCTACGAGCAGTACTTC

d_gene: NA
abundance: NA
v_gene: TRBV7-2
j_gene: TRBJ2-4
CDR3aa: CASSFWRAKNIQYF
CDR3nt: TGTGCCAGCAGCTTTTGGAGAGCCAAAAACATTCAGTACTTC

d_gene: TRBD1
abundance: NA
v_gene: TRBV5-4
j_gene: TRBJ1-1
CDR3aa: CASSVDRGAEAFF
CDR3nt: TGTGCCAGCAGCGTCGACAGGGGAGCTGAAGCTTTCTTT

d_gene: NA
abundance: NA
v_gene: TRBV14
j_gene: TRBJ2-1
CDR3aa: CASSQVGPGNEQFF
CDR3nt: TGTGCCAGCAGCCAAGTTGGTCCGGGCAATGAGCAGTTCTTC

d_gene: NA
abundance: NA
v_gene: TRBV11-2
j_gene: TRBJ1-1
CDR3aa: CASSPGRVSEAFF
CDR3nt: TGTGCCAGCAGCCCGGGGAGGGTGAGTGAAGCTTTCTTT

d_gene: TRBD1
abundance: NA
v_gene: TRBV5-6
j_gene: TRBJ1-3
CDR3aa: CASSPPGQGGNTIYF
CDR3nt: TGTGCCAGCAGCCCCCCGGGACAGGGGGGAAACACCATATATTTT

d_gene: NA
abundance: NA
v_gene: TRBV30
j_gene: TRBJ2-1
CDR3aa: CAWSIGGANEQFF
CDR3nt: TGTGCCTGGAGTATCGGAGGGGCAAATGAGCAGTTCTTC